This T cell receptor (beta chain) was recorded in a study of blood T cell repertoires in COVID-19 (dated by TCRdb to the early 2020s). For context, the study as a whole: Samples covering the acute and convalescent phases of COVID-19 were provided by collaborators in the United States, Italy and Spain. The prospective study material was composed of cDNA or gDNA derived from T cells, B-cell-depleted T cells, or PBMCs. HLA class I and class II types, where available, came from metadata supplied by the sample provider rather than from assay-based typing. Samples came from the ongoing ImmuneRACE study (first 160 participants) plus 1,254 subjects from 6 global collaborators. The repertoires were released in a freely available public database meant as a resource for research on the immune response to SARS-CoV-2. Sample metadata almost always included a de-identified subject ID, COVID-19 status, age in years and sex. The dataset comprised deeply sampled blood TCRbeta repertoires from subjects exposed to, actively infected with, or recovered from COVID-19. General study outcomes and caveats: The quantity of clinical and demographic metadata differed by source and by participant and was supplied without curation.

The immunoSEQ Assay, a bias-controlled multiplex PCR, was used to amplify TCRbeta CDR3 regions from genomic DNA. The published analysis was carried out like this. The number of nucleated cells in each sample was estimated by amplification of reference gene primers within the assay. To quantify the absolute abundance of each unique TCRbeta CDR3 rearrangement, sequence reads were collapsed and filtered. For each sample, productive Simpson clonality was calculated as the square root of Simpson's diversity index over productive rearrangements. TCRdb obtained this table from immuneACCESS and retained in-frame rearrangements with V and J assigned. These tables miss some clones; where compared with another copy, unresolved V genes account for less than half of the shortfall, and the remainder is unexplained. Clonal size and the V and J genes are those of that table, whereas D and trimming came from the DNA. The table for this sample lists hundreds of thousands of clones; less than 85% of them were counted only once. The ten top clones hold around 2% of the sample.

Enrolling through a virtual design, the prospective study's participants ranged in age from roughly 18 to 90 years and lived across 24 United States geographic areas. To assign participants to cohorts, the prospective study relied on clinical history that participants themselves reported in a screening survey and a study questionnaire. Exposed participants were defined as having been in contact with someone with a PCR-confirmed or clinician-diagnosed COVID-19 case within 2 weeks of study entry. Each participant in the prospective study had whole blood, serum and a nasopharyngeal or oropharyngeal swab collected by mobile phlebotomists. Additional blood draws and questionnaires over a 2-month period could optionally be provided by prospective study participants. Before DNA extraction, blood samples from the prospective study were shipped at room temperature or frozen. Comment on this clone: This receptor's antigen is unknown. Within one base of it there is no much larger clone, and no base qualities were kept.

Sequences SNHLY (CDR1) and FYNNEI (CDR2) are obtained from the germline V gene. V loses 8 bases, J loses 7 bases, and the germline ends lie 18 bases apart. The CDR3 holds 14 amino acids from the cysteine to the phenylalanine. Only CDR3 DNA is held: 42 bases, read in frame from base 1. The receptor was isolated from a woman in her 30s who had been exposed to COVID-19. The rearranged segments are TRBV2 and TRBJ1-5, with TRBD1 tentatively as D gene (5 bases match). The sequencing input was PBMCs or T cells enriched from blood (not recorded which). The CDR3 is CASRRAGMTQPQHF. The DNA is TGTGCCAGCCGGCGAGCAGGGATGACCCAGCCCCAGCATTTT. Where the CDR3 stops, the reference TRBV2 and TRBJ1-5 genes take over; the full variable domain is EPEVTQTPSHQVTQMGQEVILRCVPISNHLYFYWYRQILGQKVEFLVSFYNNEISEKSEIFDDQFSVERPDGSNFTLKIRSTKLEDSAMYFCASRRAGMTQPQHFGDGTRLSIL.